This T cell receptor (beta chain) appears in the sequencing data of a study of blood T cells in healthy people across ages. The V gene end was trimmed by 7 bases and the J gene end by 5 bases; junction bases not matched to a gene: 8. Germline CDR1 is MDHEN and CDR2 is SYDVKM. There are 13 residues in the CDR3. Alongside a J-beta primer mix, a sample-barcoded 5' primer served in a second PCR lasting about 7 to 12 cycles. TCRdb re-called the 5' RACE reads with MiXCR, one entry per CDR3 protein. This sample yields 750,000 to 950,000 distinct CDR3 sequences, of which about 53% are seen a single time; roughly 37% belongs to the top ten. This clonotype was observed a few times.

The rearrangement uses TRBV28 and TRBJ2-7; 7 bases line up with TRBD2. Sample: blood. The clonotype originates from a man of 80 years or more in good health. In DNA form, the CDR3 reads TGTGCCAGCATTGGGGCGGGAGACCACGAGCAGTACTTC. Its protein is CASIGAGDHEQYF.